The 15 T cell receptor beta chains below come from one sample, sequenced in a study of cytomegalovirus exposure and HLA in healthy donors. This PCR relied on a set of 60 Vbeta primers and 13 Jbeta primers. TCRdb's table, derived via immunoSEQ multiplex PCR, lists solely in-frame clones and lacks some. The table shows about 160,000 clones, with 80% to 85% occurring only once. Material for sequencing was PBMCs. Receptor source: a human donor in good health.

This rearrangement joins TRBV11-3 to TRBJ1-2, with D possibly TRBD1 on 5 matching bases. Germline CDR1 and CDR2: SGHNT and YENEEA. Between the trimmed V and J ends, which lost 6 bases and 4 bases, there was a span of 12 bases. This CDR3 comprises 13 residues. This CDR3 reads CASRSDTTYGYTF. DNA of the CDR3: TGTGCCAGCAGATCGGACACCACCTATGGCTACACCTTC.

This rearrangement joins TRBV5-1 to TRBJ2-3; TRBD2 aligns across 12 bases. With 4 bases clipped from V and 3 bases from J, the junction kept 3 bases outside the gene matches. Per germline, CDR1 SGHRS and CDR2 YFSETQ. CDR3 length equals 15 residues. The CDR3 reads CASSGGTSGTDTQYF. For the CDR3, the DNA is TGCGCCAGCAGCGGGGGGACTAGCGGGACAGATACGCAGTATTTT.

This chain uses TRBV27 with TRBJ1-2; D is uncertain. The CDR3 spans 13 residues. The V end was cut by 1 base, the J end by 7 bases, with 10 bases between. In germline, CDR1 is MNHEY, CDR2 SMNVEV (reference sequence). The CDR3 here is CASSLLWEGGYTF. The CDR3 nucleotides are TGTGCCAGCAGTTTATTGTGGGAGGGTGGCTACACCTTC.

The gene calls are TRBV5-6 and TRBJ2-7; D is perhaps TRBD2 (7 bases). Trimming took off 1 base at V and 7 bases at J, with 15 bases between the two ends. Germline V gives CDR1 SGHDT, CDR2 YYEEEE. The length of the CDR3 is 14 residues. CDR3 DNA sequence: TGTGCCAGCAGCTTGCGGGGGGCAAGGAGGGAGCAGTACTTC. Amino acids: CASSLRGARREQYF.

V and J are TRBV10-3 and TRBJ2-1; TRBD2 agrees at 7 bases. With 5 bases clipped from V and 4 bases from J, the junction kept 8 bases outside the gene matches. This CDR3 contains 15 residues. In germline, CDR1 is ENHRY, CDR2 SYGVKD. CDR3 bases: TGTGCCATCAGTAAGGCTAGCGGATTTTACAATGAGCAGTTCTTC. Amino acid sequence: CAISKASGFYNEQFF.

This clone showed up just a few times. The V gene is TRBV7-2, the J gene TRBJ1-6, with D perhaps TRBD1 (6 bases). V was cut by 5 bases and J by 7 bases, with 15 bases left in between. Germline V gives CDR1 SGHTA, CDR2 FQGNSA. This CDR3 has 15 amino acids. Here the CDR3 DNA reads TGTGCCAGCAGCCGTACCGGGACAATGAATTCACCCCTCCACTTT. Translation: CASSRTGTMNSPLHF.

V gene TRBV6-5 combines with J gene TRBJ1-1; 7 nucleotides line up with TRBD1. Per the germline V gene, CDR1 is MNHEY and CDR2 is SVGAGI. Trimming at V came to 6 bases and at J to 2 bases, leaving 9 bases not matched to a gene. The CDR3 totals 15 residues. This chain's CDR3 is CASRSWGQSNTEAFF. Here the CDR3 DNA reads TGTGCCAGCAGGTCCTGGGGACAGAGCAACACTGAAGCTTTCTTT.

The gene calls are TRBV11-3 and TRBJ2-3, with 9 bases lining up with TRBD2. There are 15 residues in the CDR3. V lost 2 bases and J lost 1; bases outside the gene matches: 1. Germline values: CDR1 SGHNT, CDR2 YENEEA. The DNA for the CDR3 is TGTGCCAGCAGCTTAAAGCGGGGGGGCACAGATACGCAGTATTTT. Translation: CASSLKRGGTDTQYF. The whole variable domain, filled in from reference TRBV11-3 and TRBJ2-3, reads EAGVVQSPRYKIIEKKQPVAFWCNPISGHNTLYWYLQNLGQGPELLIRYENEEAVDDSQLPKDRFSAERLKGVDSTLKIQPAELGDSAVYLCASSLKRGGTDTQYFGPGTRLTVL.

This rearrangement joins TRBV6-1 to TRBJ2-7; D not certain. The CDR3 contains 15 residues. Germline CDR1 and CDR2: MNHNS and SASEGT. Deletions cut 0 bases from V and 2 bases from J, with 11 bases between. CDR3 amino acids: CASSEAVTETYEQYF. CDR3 in DNA: TGTGCCAGCAGTGAAGCGGTTACAGAAACCTACGAGCAGTACTTC.

This clone occurred once. The chain uses TRBV6-5 and TRBJ2-7; possible D gene TRBD1, 5 bases. V gave up 4 bases and J gave up 0 bases, with 10 bases separating them. CDR1 and CDR2 from the germline V gene are MNHEY and SVGAGI. This CDR3 spans 14 amino acids. The CDR3 loop is CASSLGAVSYEQYF. CDR3 sequence (DNA): TGTGCCAGCAGTTTAGGGGCCGTCTCCTACGAGCAGTACTTC.

This chain joins TRBV4-2 and TRBJ1-2, with TRBD1 matching 7 bases. CDR3 length equals 16 residues. Germline-derived CDR1 and CDR2 are LGHNA and YNFKEQ. The ends lost 0 bases at V and 4 bases at J; junction bases unmatched: 8. Here the CDR3 reads CASSQETGNEVYGYTF. The CDR3 bases are TGTGCCAGCAGCCAAGAGACAGGGAATGAAGTCTATGGCTACACCTTC.

The CDR3 nucleotides are TGCGCCAGCAGCCAAGACAGGGCTACGGATACGCAGTATTTT. Translation gives CASSQDRATDTQYF. The gene calls are TRBV4-1 and TRBJ2-3; D is perhaps TRBD1 (5 bases). V gave up 0 bases and J gave up 6 bases, with 10 bases separating them. The CDR3 length is 14 residues. The germline V gene has CDR1 MGHRA and CDR2 YSYEKL.

This chain connects TRBV6-5 to TRBJ1-1; 8 bases are shared with TRBD1. This CDR3 is 11 amino acids long. J lost 12 bases, V lost 8 bases, and 8 bases had no gene match. CDR1 and CDR2 from the germline V gene are MNHEY and SVGAGI. CDR3: CASGKDRVPFF. CDR3 in DNA: TGTGCCAGCGGAAAGGACAGGGTGCCTTTCTTT.

The rearrangement links TRBV5-6 to TRBJ1-5; perhaps TRBD1 as D (5 bases). The CDR3 length is 15 residues. Germline V gene sequence: CDR1 SGHDT, CDR2 YYEEEE. V lost 0 bases to trimming and J lost 7 bases, with 14 bases between them. Here the CDR3 DNA reads TGTGCCAGCAGCTTGGGGTACGGGGGTGGACAGCCCCAGCATTTT. Translated: CASSLGYGGGQPQHF. Using reference TRBV5-6 and TRBJ1-5 for the parts outside the CDR3, the full variable domain is DAGVTQSPTHLIKTRGQQVTLRCSPKSGHDTVSWYQQALGQGPQFIFQYYEEEERQRGNFPDRFSGHQFPNYSSELNVNALLLGDSALYLCASSLGYGGGQPQHFGDGTRLSIL.

This clone was seen a few times. The chain links TRBV5-8 to TRBJ2-5, with D maybe TRBD1 (6 bases). V lost 3 bases and J lost 1, with 13 bases in between. The CDR3 extends over 15 amino acids. The germline gives CDR1 SGHTS, CDR2 YDEGEE. The CDR3 DNA reads TGTGCCAGCAGCTCACCCGGGACATCCCAAGAGACCCAGTACTTC. Its translation: CASSSPGTSQETQYF.